A selection of T cell receptor beta chains follows, all from one sample in a study of control samples from healthy donors and cancer patients. Assay used: immunoSEQ multiplex PCR; TCRdb lists only in-frame clones, some missing. In the table there are about 100,000 clones, about 90% of which are singletons. The sequenced sample was blood. These receptors were taken from a woman aged 50 to 60 in good health. The CDR3 runs from the conserved cysteine through the conserved F or W. D genes are given only for firm matches. Expanded clones are given a class, and other clones once, few, many or no size at all.

cdr3_nt cdr3_aa v_call clone_size d_call j_call
TGTGCCAGCAGTGACAGACAGGGTGCAAACTATGGCTACACCTTC CASSDRQGANYGYTF TRBV28 once TRBD1 TRBJ1-2
TGTGCCAGCAGTCCGCAATGGGGGACTAATCAGCCCCAGCATTTT CASSPQWGTNQPQHF TRBV6-5 NA NA TRBJ1-5
TGTGCCAGCAGCGCTGTCGGGGGCAATCAGCCCCAGCATTTT CASSAVGGNQPQHF TRBV5-6 NA NA TRBJ1-5
TGTGCCAGCAGCCAAGACAGGGGTAATGAAAAACTGTTTTTT CASSQDRGNEKLFF TRBV7-2 NA TRBD1 TRBJ1-4
TGTGCCAGCAGTTACTCAGGAGGTTTGGAAGCTTTCTTT CASSYSGGLEAFF TRBV6-5 NA NA TRBJ1-1
TGTGCCAGCAGCCCGCCTAGCACAGATACGCAGTATTTT CASSPPSTDTQYF TRBV5-4 NA NA TRBJ2-3
TGTGCCACCGGGAATGAGCAGTTCTTC CATGNEQFF TRBV7-9 NA NA TRBJ2-1
TGCAGCGTTGTCCTACTAAGACAGGGTGGATGGGTGGAGACCCAGTACTTC CSVVLLRQGGWVETQYF TRBV29-1 NA TRBD1 TRBJ2-5
TGCGCCAGCTGGCTTGCTCATGATACAGATACGCAGTATTTT CASWLAHDTDTQYF TRBV5-1 NA NA TRBJ2-3
TGTGCCAGTAGCGCAGGGGACCTTGTACGAGAGCAGTACTTC CASSAGDLVREQYF TRBV19 NA NA TRBJ2-7
TGTGCCAGCTCAACGCCCACTTTGCTCGGGGGGGAGCTGTTTTTT CASSTPTLLGGELFF TRBV18 once NA TRBJ2-2
TGTGCCAGCAGTGGACGAGGTCGGGGTAACTCCTACAATGAGCAGTTCTTC CASSGRGRGNSYNEQFF TRBV2 once NA TRBJ2-1
TGTGCCAGCAGCCAATACAGGGAAGCTTTCTTT CASSQYREAFF TRBV14 once NA TRBJ1-1
TGTGCCAGCAGACTACTAGCGGGAAGTCAAGATACGCAGTATTTT CASRLLAGSQDTQYF TRBV7-2 once TRBD2 TRBJ2-3
TGTGCCAGCAGCTTAGGGGGGCGTACGCAGTATTTT CASSLGGRTQYF TRBV11-2 NA NA TRBJ2-3
TGTGCCTGGAGTAGGACAGAAAACACTGAAGCTTTCTTT CAWSRTENTEAFF TRBV30 NA NA TRBJ1-1
TGTGCCAGCAGCCAGCCGGGACAGATAAACACCGGGGAGCTGTTTTTT CASSQPGQINTGELFF TRBV5-4 NA TRBD1 TRBJ2-2